The 10 T cell receptor beta chains reported below all come from one sample, sequenced in a study of blood T cell repertoires in COVID-19. Repertoires were generated with immunoSEQ multiplex PCR, while TCRdb's copy carries only in-frame clones and drops some. The sample holds under 70,000 clones, around 85% seen once. The material sequenced was peripheral blood. The receptors stem from a man aged 60-69 years with acute or convalescent COVID-19.

The V call is TRBV9, the J call TRBJ2-1; perhaps TRBD2 as D (6 bases). The germline V gene has CDR1 SGDLS and CDR2 YYNGEE. The CDR3 sequence is 13 residues long. Trimming stripped 4 bases from V and 8 bases from J, with 13 bases between. CDR3 DNA sequence: TGTGCCAGCAGCCCAATTTGGGGGGATGAGCAGTTCTTC. Translating it yields CASSPIWGDEQFF.

This clone has just one count. This chain connects TRBV3-1 (or the pseudogene TRBV3-2) to TRBJ1-3; 7 bases agree with TRBD1. Per the germline V gene, CDR1 is LGHDT and CDR2 is YNNKEL (reference sequence). There are 14 residues in the CDR3. Trimming removed 4 bases from V and 2 bases from J; junction bases left unmatched: 2. In DNA, the CDR3 is TGTGCCAGCAGCCGCACAGGGGCTGGAAACACCATATATTTT. It is translated as CASSRTGAGNTIYF.

This clone was counted a single time. The genes are TRBV28 and TRBJ2-5; 11 bases line up with TRBD2. The CDR3 loop spans 14 amino acids. Losses at the gene ends were 3 bases for V and 9 bases for J; bases not matched to a gene: 6. Germline CDR1 reads MDHEN; CDR2 reads SYDVKM. The DNA of the CDR3 is TGTGCCAGCAGTTTTACTAGCGGGAGAAGACCCCAGTACTTC. Its protein product is CASSFTSGRRPQYF.

This clone occurred a few times. The rearrangement links TRBV7-9 to TRBJ1-1; possibly TRBD1 for D (6 bases). This CDR3 is built from 16 residues. The germline V gene encodes CDR1 SEHNR and CDR2 FQNEAQ (reference sequence). V was trimmed by 2 bases and J by 1 base, leaving 14 bases between them. CDR3 residues: CASSLPQGQGNTEAFF. The DNA of the CDR3 is TGTGCCAGCAGCTTACCCCAGGGGCAGGGGAACACTGAAGCTTTCTTT.

The CDR3 reads CAWDRDNSPLHF. CDR3 sequence (DNA): TGTGCCTGGGACAGGGATAATTCACCCCTCCACTTT. This chain joins TRBV30 and TRBJ1-6; 7 positions agree with TRBD1. The V segment lost 5 bases and the J segment 5 bases; nucleotides outside the gene matches: 0. Germline V lookup: CDR1 GTSNPN, CDR2 SVGIG (reference sequence). The CDR3 contains 12 residues.

V gene TRBV18 combines with J gene TRBJ1-5, with 8 nucleotides matching TRBD1. Germline CDR1 and CDR2: KGHSH and LQKENI. The CDR3 has 15 amino acids. J was trimmed by 2 bases and V by 5 bases; bases with no gene match: 5. The CDR3 DNA is TGTGCCAGCTCAAGTTTGGACAGGGGCAATCAGCCCCAGCATTTT. Protein sequence: CASSSLDRGNQPQHF.

The chain employs TRBV30 and TRBJ1-4; TRBD1 aligns across 8 bases. J gave up 8 bases and V 3 bases, and 5 bases lay outside the gene matches. CDR3 length: 13 amino acids. Germline-derived CDR1 and CDR2 are GTSNPN and SVGIG (reference sequence). The CDR3, as DNA: TGTGCCTGGAGAAACAGGGGGGAGGAAAAACTGTTTTTT. Translating it yields CAWRNRGEEKLFF. Drawing the rest from reference TRBV30 and TRBJ1-4, the complete variable domain is SQTIHQWPATLVQPVGSPLSLECTVEGTSNPNLYWYRQAAGRGLQLLFYSVGIGQISSEVPQNLSASRPQDRQFILSSKKLLLSDSGFYLCAWRNRGEEKLFFGSGTQLSVL.

This rearrangement joins TRBV10-3 to TRBJ2-3, with 7 bases matching TRBD2. Trimming removed 7 bases from V and 0 bases from J; junction bases left unmatched: 4. The CDR3 spans 14 residues. Germline V lookup: CDR1 ENHRY, CDR2 SYGVKD. The CDR3 bases are TGTGCCATCAACCGCGGGGGAAGCACAGATACGCAGTATTTT. Its protein is CAINRGGSTDTQYF.

The chain has TRBV4-3 and TRBJ2-3; the D gene is possibly TRBD1 (6 bases). The V end lost 1 base, the J end lost 1 base, and 12 bases lay between the germline ends. CDR1 and CDR2 from the germline V gene are LGHNA and YSLEER. The CDR3 consists of 16 residues. This CDR3 is CASSQATGSGTDTQYF. CDR3 nucleotides: TGCGCCAGCAGCCAAGCTACAGGGTCAGGCACAGATACGCAGTATTTT.

This clone was seen only once. CDR3 sequence reads: CATSDSDRGTYEQYF. The CDR3 DNA reads TGTGCCACCAGTGATTCGGACAGGGGGACCTACGAGCAGTACTTC. The rearrangement links TRBV24-1 to TRBJ2-7; TRBD1 matches 10 bases. Germline-derived CDR1 and CDR2 are KGHDR and SFDVKD. J gave up 2 bases and V 2 bases, and 2 bases lay outside the gene matches. There are 15 residues in the CDR3.